The next 30 T cell receptor beta chains were all read from a single sample in a study of tumor-infiltrating lymphocytes in primary liver carcinoma (dated by TCRdb to about 2017). Instrument used: Illumina HiSeq 2500. A constant-region primer and ProtoScript II reverse transcriptase were used to reverse-transcribe TCRbeta-specific cDNA from 500 ng total RNA. Three nested multiplex PCR rounds, following a slightly modified ARM-PCR procedure, were used to build the TCRbeta libraries. Each of the first two PCR rounds ran for 9 to 11 cycles using multiplex TRBV1-TRBV30 forward primers together with a Cbeta reverse primer. TCRdb handled the public reads itself, with Q25 trimming in fastp and clone calling in MiXCR, and kept productive beta chains. Duplicate CDR3 protein sequences are folded into a single record with the most common DNA and genes. Counted in this sample were 300,000 to 350,000 distinct CDR3 sequences; around three fifths of them appeared once. The ten top clones hold over 15% of the sample.

Blood RNA was extracted from unsorted whole blood using TRIzol reagent, and germline DNA was obtained with the DNeasy Blood & Tissue kit. The sequencing input was peripheral blood. Every receptor here comes from a woman under 40 with primary liver carcinoma and hepatitis B virus infection.

Notes on this clonotype: Because it lacks the conserved phenylalanine or tryptophan at the end, this CDR3 is likely a read error. The rearrangement uses TRBV7-9 and TRBJ1-4, with D possibly TRBD1 on 5 matching bases. Germline CDR1 SEHNR, CDR2 FQNEAQ (reference sequence). Trimming shortened V by 4 bases and J by 7 bases, and 16 bases separated the two germline ends. The CDR3 is 15 amino acids. CDR3 sequence (DNA): TGTGCCAGCAGCTCCTCGACCCAGGGAACTGAAAAACTGTTTTTG. It is translated as CASSSSTQGTEKLFL.

This chain links TRBV4-1 with TRBJ2-7; no reliable D call. With 8 bases removed from V and 2 bases from J, the gap between germline ends came to 19 bases. This CDR3 comprises 15 residues. Per the germline V gene, CDR1 is MGHRA and CDR2 is YSYEKL. This CDR3 is CASSWAPSSTYEQYF. Written as DNA, the CDR3 is TGCGCCAGCTCCTGGGCCCCAAGCTCCACCTACGAGCAGTACTTC.

This clonotype occurred once. A much larger clone lies a single base off, so this may be a read error. The genes are TRBV4-2 and TRBJ1-6; tentatively, D is TRBD1 (5 bases). V was cut by 1 base and J by 8 bases, with 15 bases left in between. Germline lookup yields CDR1 LGHNA and CDR2 YNFKEQ. There are 16 residues in the CDR3. The CDR3 here is CASSQVAGTDDSPLHF. As DNA, the CDR3 is TGTGCCAGCAGCCAAGTCGCTGGGACTGATGATTCACCCCTCCACTTT.

In the case of this clonotype: This likely comes from a read error, as the CDR3 has no conserved phenylalanine or tryptophan at its end. V is TRBV6-2 or TRBV6-3 and J is TRBJ1-5; D is perhaps TRBD1 (6 bases). This CDR3 contains 14 residues. The germline V and J ends were trimmed by 7 bases and 5 bases, with 15 bases remaining between them. Germline-derived CDR1 and CDR2 are MNHEY and SVGEGT. In DNA form, the CDR3 reads TGTGCCAGCAACGACTACAGGGTTGATCAGCCCCAGCATTTG. Protein: CASNDYRVDQPQHL.

This chain connects TRBV5-1 to TRBJ2-7; D possibly corresponds to TRBD2 (6 bases). V was cut by 4 bases and J by 7 bases, with 18 bases left in between. Germline values: CDR1 SGHRS, CDR2 YFSETQ. This CDR3 comprises 14 residues. CDR3 residues: CASSGTGGNWEQYF. Here the CDR3 DNA reads TGCGCCAGCAGCGGGACTGGCGGGAACTGGGAGCAGTACTTC.

Worth noting for this clonotype: A much larger clone differs by one base, so this may be a read error. Since the CDR3 does not end with the conserved phenylalanine or tryptophan, this likely comes from a read error. This chain uses TRBV4-3 with TRBJ2-7; 8 positions agree with TRBD2. V was pared by 0 bases and J by 4 bases, with 5 bases of the junction left unmatched. This CDR3 has 15 amino acids. Germline-derived CDR1 and CDR2 are LGHNA and YSLEER. The CDR3 DNA reads as TGCGCCAGCAGCCAAGATCTGGGACTAGTTTACGAGCAGTACCTC. Residues: CASSQDLGLVYEQYL.

Note on this clonotype: A clone one base away is much larger, so this may be a read error. This chain uses TRBV6-2 or TRBV6-3 with TRBJ1-6; D perhaps matches TRBD1 (6 bases). With 2 bases removed from V and 8 bases from J, the gap between germline ends came to 19 bases. CDR3 length: 17 amino acids. CDR1 is MNHEY, CDR2 SVGEGT, per germline. The CDR3 is CASSYATGSGGDSPLHF. The DNA of the CDR3 is TGTGCCAGCAGTTACGCGACAGGCTCAGGCGGTGATTCACCCCTCCACTTT.

Note on this clonotype: It may be a read error: a sequence one base away is much more abundant. V is TRBV6-6 and J is TRBJ1-1; no clear D. The CDR3 loop spans 12 amino acids. Germline CDR1 MNHNY, CDR2 SVGAGI (reference sequence). The CDR3 loop is CAGRTENTEAFF. Written as DNA, the CDR3 is TGTGCCGGCAGGACGGAGAACACTGAAGCTTTCTTT.

The J gene is TRBJ2-5, the V gene TRBV6-5; 8 nucleotides line up with TRBD2. The CDR3 runs 18 residues. V gave up 4 bases and J gave up 4 bases; unmatched junction bases: 17. Looked up from germline, CDR1 is MNHEY and CDR2 is SVGAGI. The CDR3 protein is CASSSPERIGGVGETQYF. CDR3 bases: TGTGCCAGCAGTTCTCCCGAAAGAATCGGGGGGGTGGGAGAGACCCAGTACTTC.

V is TRBV12-3 or TRBV12-4 and J is TRBJ1-3; D gene uncertain. CDR3 size: 11 residues. V dropped 6 bases and J dropped 12 bases, with 12 bases sitting between them. The CDR3 region has the DNA TGTGCCAGCAGCACCCAAAGCATCATATATTTT. Its translation is CASSTQSIIYF.

The chain uses TRBV10-1 and TRBJ2-3, with 10 bases fitting TRBD2. The germline V gene encodes CDR1 WNHNN and CDR2 SYGVQD (reference sequence). CDR3 length equals 15 residues. The trim removed 9 bases at V and 8 bases at J, leaving 14 bases unmatched. CDR3 sequence: CASCKSTSGDVTQYF. Written as DNA, the CDR3 is TGCGCCAGTTGTAAGTCAACTAGCGGGGACGTTACGCAGTATTTT.

The V and J genes are TRBV11-2 and TRBJ2-1; D gene ambiguous. Trimming cost V 3 bases and J 0 bases, with 12 bases left between them. The CDR3 runs to 16 residues. Per germline, CDR1 SGHAT and CDR2 FQNNGV. CDR3 nucleotides: TGTGCCAGCAGCTTGAGCCTTTTGAGCTCCTACAATGAGCAGTTCTTC. This codes for CASSLSLLSSYNEQFF.

About this clonotype: Compared with germline, one end of the junction differs, possibly owing to a read error. This chain joins TRBV11-2 and TRBJ1-2, with D possibly matching TRBD1 (5 bases). Germline CDR1 is SGHAT and CDR2 is FQNNGV. This CDR3 comprises 15 residues. The CDR3 bases are TGTGTCAGCAGCTTAGGCGGAGGGGACTGGTATGGCTACACCTTC. It yields the protein CVSSLGGGDWYGYTF.

This clonotype was detected many times. This chain connects TRBV4-1 to TRBJ1-1; D uncertain. CDR3 length: 14 amino acids. V shed 4 bases and J shed 1 base, with 10 bases lying between them. Germline CDR1 reads MGHRA; CDR2 reads YSYEKL. This CDR3 reads CASSPFPKNTEAFF. DNA for the CDR3: TGCGCCAGCAGCCCATTCCCCAAGAACACTGAAGCTTTCTTT.

For this clonotype: One base away lies a much larger clone, so this may be a sequencing read error. The chain has TRBV12-3 or TRBV12-4 and TRBJ2-1; TRBD2 agrees at 9 bases. This CDR3 region has 16 residues. The CDR3 DNA reads TGTGGCAGCAGTTCCCGGGGACTAGCTTCCTACAATGAGCAGTTCTTC. Residues: CGSSSRGLASYNEQFF.

This clonotype came up a few times. V is TRBV5-6 and J is TRBJ2-1; D possibly corresponds to TRBD2 (6 bases). Trimming removed 1 base at V and 5 bases at J, with 10 bases between. The germline gives CDR1 SGHDT, CDR2 YYEEEE. The CDR3 contains 14 residues. The CDR3 loop reads CASSLWGGDNEQFF. The DNA of the CDR3 is TGTGCCAGCAGCTTGTGGGGCGGGGACAATGAGCAGTTCTTC.

This clonotype was recorded many times. The chain recombines TRBV6-5 with TRBJ2-5, with D possibly being TRBD2 (5 bases). Looked up from germline, CDR1 is MNHEY and CDR2 is SVGAGI. Between the trimmed V and J ends, which lost 6 bases and 1 base, there was a span of 15 bases. The CDR3 has 15 residues. CDR3: CASSRSQRFQETQYF. The CDR3 DNA reads as TGTGCCAGCAGCCGCTCCCAGCGGTTCCAAGAGACCCAGTACTTC.

Turning to this clonotype: The CDR3 does not end in the conserved phenylalanine or tryptophan, so this is likely a read error. J is TRBJ2-1 and V is TRBV7-9; D ambiguous. Germline V gene data show CDR1 as SEHNR and CDR2 as FQNEAQ (reference sequence). Deletions cut 1 base from V and 8 bases from J, with 9 bases between. The CDR3 loop spans 13 amino acids. The CDR3 bases are TGTGCCAGCAGCTTAGGGCCGGGCGATGAGCAGTTCATC. Encoded protein: CASSLGPGDEQFI.

A word on this clonotype: One end of the junction fails to match germline, which may point to a read error. The chain uses TRBV13 and TRBJ2-5; 10 nucleotides align to TRBD2. Germline CDR1 PRHDT, CDR2 FYEKMQ (reference sequence). The CDR3 has 15 residues. The CDR3 loop reads CASNLFIAGGETQYF. In DNA, the CDR3 is TGTGCCAGCAACTTATTTATAGCGGGAGGAGAGACCCAGTACTTC.

Many counts were recorded for this clonotype. The chain combines TRBV11-2 with TRBJ2-6; tentatively, D is TRBD1 (5 bases). Germline-derived CDR1 and CDR2 are SGHAT and FQNNGV. With 4 bases removed from V and 0 bases from J, the gap between germline ends came to 10 bases. CDR3 size: 16 residues. CDR3 sequence reads: CASSSQAYSGANVLTF. The CDR3 coding sequence is TGTGCCAGCAGCTCACAGGCGTACTCTGGGGCCAACGTCCTGACTTTC.

This clonotype was seen a handful of times. A read error is possible here, since a much larger clone lies one base away. The gene calls are TRBV6-6 and TRBJ1-2, with D possibly TRBD1 on 5 matching bases. The CDR3 contains 15 residues. CDR1 is MNHNY and CDR2 is SVGAGI in the germline V gene (reference sequence). CDR3 nucleotides: TGTGTCAGCAGCTGGGAGGCATCGGGGGTTAATGGCTACACCTTC. This encodes CVSSWEASGVNGYTF.

About this clonotype: Given a much more abundant clone one base away, this may be a read error. This rearrangement joins TRBV4-2 to TRBJ2-2; 7 positions agree with TRBD2. This CDR3 is 16 amino acids long. Germline V CDR1 and CDR2: LGHNA, YNFKEQ. The CDR3, as DNA: TGTGGCAGCAGCCAGGGCCTTGGGGGAGGGACCGGGGAGCTGTTTTTT. As protein: CGSSQGLGGGTGELFF.

Worth noting for this clonotype: A much larger clone differs by one base, so this may be a read error. The chain links TRBV29-1 to TRBJ2-7; the D gene is possibly TRBD2 (6 bases). Between the trimmed V and J ends, which lost 3 bases and 2 bases, there was a span of 17 bases. This CDR3 region has 15 residues. CDR1 is SQVTM and CDR2 is ANQGSEA in the germline V gene. CDR3 region: CSVEFGASATYEQYF. CDR3 bases: TGCAGCGTTGAGTTTGGGGCTAGCGCAACCTACGAGCAGTACTTC.

Details on this clonotype: This clone may be a read error of a much larger clone one base away. This chain joins TRBV6-2 or TRBV6-3 and TRBJ2-3; D might be TRBD2 (6 bases). With 5 bases removed from V and 6 bases from J, the gap between germline ends came to 18 bases. The CDR3 has 15 amino acids. In germline, CDR1 is MNHEY, CDR2 SVGEGT. CDR3 sequence reads: CASSDRLVGGDTQYF. The CDR3 DNA sequence: TGTGCCAGCAGTGACAGACTAGTGGGAGGTGATACGCAGTATTTT.

A note on this clonotype: Possible read error: a much larger clone is one base away. The gene calls are TRBV12-3 or TRBV12-4 and TRBJ1-2; the match to TRBD1 covers 12 bases. V was clipped by 10 bases and J by 7 bases; unmatched bases: 13. This CDR3 comprises 15 residues. CDR3 in amino acids: CANTLTGTGGSGYTF. CDR3 DNA: TGTGCCAACACCCTGACGGGGACAGGGGGCTCTGGCTACACCTTC.

The V gene is TRBV29-1, the J gene TRBJ2-7; TRBD2 matches 9 bases. V shed 4 bases and J 10 bases; nucleotides not matched to a gene: 11. Germline CDR1 SQVTM, CDR2 ANQGSEA. The CDR3 has 13 amino acids. In DNA form, the CDR3 reads TGCAGCGTTGGTAGCGGGGGACCCTACGGACAGTACTTC. This sequence encodes CSVGSGGPYGQYF.

The chain joins TRBV7-9 to TRBJ2-3; D is perhaps TRBD2 (5 bases). There are 16 residues in the CDR3. CDR1 and CDR2 (germline): SEHNR, FQNEAQ (reference sequence). The V end was cut by 5 bases, the J end by 2 bases, with 17 bases between. The CDR3 nucleotides are TGTGCCAGCAGCCTAGGTATTAGCGACAACACAGATACGCAGTATTTT. Translated, it gives CASSLGISDNTDTQYF.

With respect to this clonotype: This may arise from a read error, as a much more abundant clone is one base away. Likely a read error: the CDR3 ends without its conserved phenylalanine or tryptophan. J is TRBJ1-1 and V is TRBV29-1; D not resolved. Germline V gene lookup returns CDR1 SQVTM and CDR2 ANQGSEA. The CDR3 has 13 amino acids. The germline V and J ends were trimmed by 4 bases and 3 bases, with 12 bases remaining between them. The CDR3 bases are TGCAGCGTTGCCTACGAGGTGGACACTGAAGCTTTCATT. Translating gives CSVAYEVDTEAFI.

In this sample, this clonotype turned up many times. The V and J genes are TRBV29-1 and TRBJ1-2; D may be TRBD1 (5 bases). CDR1 and CDR2 (germline): SQVTM, ANQGSEA. Trimming took off 5 bases at V and 4 bases at J, with 11 bases between the two ends. This CDR3 region has 12 residues. The CDR3 protein is CSVLDRVYGYTF. The CDR3 nucleotides read TGCAGCGTTCTAGACAGAGTCTATGGCTACACCTTC. Drawing the rest from reference TRBV29-1 and TRBJ1-2, the complete variable domain is SAVISQKPSRDICQRGTSLTIQCQVDSQVTMMFWYRQQPGQSLTLIATANQGSEATYESGFVIDKFPISRPNLTFSTLTVSNMSPEDSSIYLCSVLDRVYGYTFGSGTRLTVV.

With regard to this clonotype: Germline is not matched at one junction end, which may reflect a read error. J is TRBJ1-4 and V is TRBV12-3 or TRBV12-4; a possible D gene is TRBD1 (5 bases). CDR3 size: 14 residues. The CDR3 region is CASSLGGALEKLFF. The DNA of the CDR3 is TGTGCCAGCAGCTTAGGAGGGGCGCTTGAAAAACTGTTTTTT.